This T cell receptor (beta chain) was obtained from a study of early T cells in non-severe SARS-CoV-2 infection. Study at large: Chains stayed unpaired after sequencing of bulk RNA from unsorted whole blood. Whole-study results and caveats: Database matching using VDJdb favored anti-spike CD8 responses, with private and CD4 specificities left missing.

Trimming cost V 2 bases and J 0 bases; bases outside gene matches: 2. CDR3 length: 15 amino acids. CDR1 and CDR2 (germline): SGDLS, YYNGEE. TCRdb reanalysed the 5' RACE reads using MiXCR and keeps one entry per CDR3 protein. The top ten hold about 5.5% of the sample, which has 90,000 or so distinct CDR3 sequences, under 15% seen once. This clonotype was seen more than once but under ten times. The antigen remains undetermined. V gene TRBV9 combines with J gene TRBJ1-1; 9 bases agree with TRBD1. The sample taken for sequencing was whole blood. The receptor was derived from an adult who was a healthcare worker with PCR-confirmed SARS-CoV-2 infection or an uninfected control (not recorded which). CDR3 sequence: CASSVGQGMNTEAFF. The CDR3 coding sequence is TGTGCCAGCAGCGTGGGACAGGGAATGAACACTGAAGCTTTCTTT. Drawing the rest from reference TRBV9 and TRBJ1-1, the complete variable domain is DSGVTQTPKHLITATGQRVTLRCSPRSGDLSVYWYQQSLDQGLQFLIQYYNGEERAKGNILERFSAQQFPDLHSELNLSSLELGDSALYFCASSVGQGMNTEAFFGQGTRLTVV.